The 22 T cell receptor beta chains below were found in one sample sequenced in a study of cytomegalovirus exposure and HLA in healthy donors. The PCR made use of 60 Vbeta and 13 Jbeta primers. TCRdb's table, derived via immunoSEQ multiplex PCR, lists solely in-frame clones and lacks some. The sample contains over 250,000 clones, 72% of which appear only once. The sequenced sample consisted of PBMCs. The receptors shown here come from a female donor in good health and CMV-seronegative.

This clone was counted a few times. This chain connects TRBV30 to TRBJ2-3; D is uncertain. This CDR3 spans 12 amino acids. Germline CDR1 reads GTSNPN; CDR2 reads SVGIG (reference sequence). Between the trimmed V and J ends, which lost 2 bases and 6 bases, there was a span of 9 bases. The CDR3 coding sequence is TGTGCCTGGAGTAAGCTAACGGATACGCAGTATTTT. Its translation is CAWSKLTDTQYF.

This chain links TRBV2 with TRBJ1-1; tentatively, D is TRBD1 (6 bases). In germline, CDR1 is SNHLY, CDR2 FYNNEI. V was pared by 6 bases and J by 11 bases, with 19 bases between. The CDR3 covers 13 residues. DNA for the CDR3: TGTGCCAGCAGCCTACAGGGAATCCCGTTGGCTTTCTTT. Translation: CASSLQGIPLAFF.

Only one count was recorded for this clone. The gene calls are TRBV2 and TRBJ1-2, with D perhaps TRBD1 (6 bases). The CDR3 is 13 amino acids. CDR1 and CDR2 (germline): SNHLY, FYNNEI. V was cut by 5 bases and J by 4 bases, with 11 bases left in between. This CDR3 is CASSRTAIYGYTF. The CDR3 nucleotides are TGTGCCAGCAGTCGGACAGCCATCTATGGCTACACCTTC. Supplemented by reference TRBV2 and TRBJ1-2, the full variable domain reads EPEVTQTPSHQVTQMGQEVILRCVPISNHLYFYWYRQILGQKVEFLVSFYNNEISEKSEIFDDQFSVERPDGSNFTLKIRSTKLEDSAMYFCASSRTAIYGYTFGSGTRLTVV.

The count of this clone is one. The V call is TRBV5-1, the J call TRBJ2-1; TRBD2 aligns across 8 bases. Per the germline V gene, CDR1 is SGHRS and CDR2 is YFSETQ. The trim removed 3 bases at V and 8 bases at J, leaving 13 bases unmatched. The CDR3 totals 16 residues. The DNA for the CDR3 is TGCGCCAGCAGCTGGGGGACTAGTCGGACCTCAGATGAGCAGTTCTTC. This gives the protein CASSWGTSRTSDEQFF. The variable domain in full, completed from reference TRBV5-1 and TRBJ2-1, reads KAGVTQTPRYLIKTRGQQVTLSCSPISGHRSVSWYQQTPGQGLQFLFEYFSETQRNKGNFPGRFSGRQFSNSRSEMNVSTLELGDSALYLCASSWGTSRTSDEQFFGPGTRLTVL.

The chain is built from TRBV5-1 and TRBJ2-3; the match to TRBD2 covers 9 bases. The V gene's germline CDR1 is SGHRS and CDR2 YFSETQ. The CDR3 has 17 amino acids. Losses at the gene ends were 0 bases for V and 5 bases for J; bases not matched to a gene: 10. DNA for the CDR3: TGCGCCAGCAGCTTGGGATTTAGCGGGAGAGGCGTAGATACGCAGTATTTT. Translation gives CASSLGFSGRGVDTQYF.

This chain uses TRBV25-1 with TRBJ2-7, with 7 positions matching TRBD1. Germline V gives CDR1 MGHDK, CDR2 SYGVNS. With V trimmed by 2 bases and J by 3 bases, 4 bases remained unmatched. CDR3 length: 14 residues. The CDR3, as DNA: TGTGCCAGCAGTGAAACGGGACAGCGCTACGAGCAGTACTTC. Protein sequence: CASSETGQRYEQYF.

The chain employs TRBV29-1 and TRBJ1-2; tentatively, D is TRBD1 (5 bases). The CDR3 has 12 amino acids. The germline CDR1 and CDR2 sequences are SQVTM and ANQGSEA. V shed 7 bases and J shed 4 bases, with 13 bases lying between them. CDR3 nucleotide sequence: TGCAGCGGCCTCCAGGGCGCCTATGGCTACACCTTC. Its translation is CSGLQGAYGYTF.

V and J are TRBV5-1 and TRBJ2-7; a possible D gene is TRBD1 (6 bases). The length of the CDR3 is 15 residues. Per the germline V gene, CDR1 is SGHRS and CDR2 is YFSETQ. V lost 4 bases to trimming and J lost 3 bases, with 17 bases between them. For the CDR3, the DNA is TGCGCCAGCAGCGGCTACCACAGGGTCAGCTACGAGCAGTACTTC. The encoded protein is CASSGYHRVSYEQYF. Together with reference TRBV5-1 and TRBJ2-7, the CDR3 gives the full variable domain: KAGVTQTPRYLIKTRGQQVTLSCSPISGHRSVSWYQQTPGQGLQFLFEYFSETQRNKGNFPGRFSGRQFSNSRSEMNVSTLELGDSALYLCASSGYHRVSYEQYFGPGTRLTVT.

The chain combines TRBV6-1 with TRBJ2-2; 8 bases are shared with TRBD2. Germline trimming cut 4 bases from V and 4 bases from J; bases unmatched to any gene: 5. The CDR3 covers 15 residues. Looked up from germline, CDR1 is MNHNS and CDR2 is SASEGT. CDR3 DNA sequence: TGTGCCAGCAGTGGAGCGGGAGCCGGCACCGGGGAGCTGTTTTTT. This translates into CASSGAGAGTGELFF.

The chain joins TRBV20-1 to TRBJ2-5; D unclear. Germline-derived CDR1 and CDR2 are DFQATT and SNEGSKA (reference sequence). This CDR3 is 11 amino acids long. Trimming shortened V by 4 bases and J by 2 bases, and 5 bases separated the two germline ends. Written as DNA, the CDR3 is TGCAGTGCTATCGTTCAAGAGACCCAGTACTTC. Translating gives CSAIVQETQYF.

The chain employs TRBV2 and TRBJ2-7, with 8 bases fitting TRBD1. The CDR3 covers 12 residues. V was pared by 3 bases and J by 10 bases, with 5 bases of the junction left unmatched. Germline V gene data show CDR1 as SNHLY and CDR2 as FYNNEI. The CDR3 protein is CASSDGQGGQYF. CDR3 nucleotide sequence: TGTGCCAGCAGTGACGGACAGGGAGGCCAGTACTTC.

The CDR3, as DNA: TGCGCCAGCAGCCCCCGGGACAGCTTCACAGATACGCAGTATTTT. The encoded protein is CASSPRDSFTDTQYF. This chain uses TRBV4-1 with TRBJ2-3; 7 bases agree with TRBD1. Germline CDR1 MGHRA, CDR2 YSYEKL. The CDR3 contains 15 residues. J was trimmed by 2 bases and V by 4 bases; bases with no gene match: 6.

This clone came up a few times. The chain links TRBV7-9 to TRBJ2-7, with TRBD2 matching 7 bases. Looked up from germline, CDR1 is SEHNR and CDR2 is FQNEAQ (reference sequence). With 5 bases clipped from V and 3 bases from J, the junction kept 19 bases outside the gene matches. The CDR3 runs 18 residues. CDR3 loop: CASSRTPGTTLIFYEQYF. CDR3 nucleotides: TGTGCCAGCAGCCGCACCCCCGGGACTACTCTAATATTCTACGAGCAGTACTTC.

The V gene is TRBV7-9, the J gene TRBJ1-1; D unresolved. Trimming pared 4 bases from V and 5 bases from J, leaving 8 bases between. There are 12 residues in the CDR3. Germline V gives CDR1 SEHNR, CDR2 FQNEAQ (reference sequence). For the CDR3, the DNA is TGTGCCAGCAGCTCGAGGGTAACTGAAGCTTTCTTT. Translation gives CASSSRVTEAFF.

This chain connects TRBV7-6 to TRBJ1-5, with TRBD1 identical over 7 bases. Germline-derived CDR1 and CDR2 are SGHVS and FNYEAQ. J lost 7 bases, V lost 0 bases, and 3 bases had no gene match. The CDR3 consists of 14 residues. The CDR3 nucleotides read TGTGCCAGCAGCTTAGCGACAGGGCAACAGCCCCAGCATTTT. Encoded protein: CASSLATGQQPQHF.

The rearrangement uses TRBV2 and TRBJ2-1; 9 bases agree with TRBD2. Looked up from germline, CDR1 is SNHLY and CDR2 is FYNNEI. After removal of 2 bases from V and 12 bases from J, the junction contained 14 bases not matched to a gene. The CDR3 is 16 residues long. The CDR3 region is CASSELRQGSAGGQFF. The CDR3 DNA is TGTGCCAGCAGTGAACTCCGACAGGGTTCAGCGGGAGGGCAGTTCTTC. The full variable domain, with the rest looked up from reference TRBV2 and TRBJ2-1, is EPEVTQTPSHQVTQMGQEVILRCVPISNHLYFYWYRQILGQKVEFLVSFYNNEISEKSEIFDDQFSVERPDGSNFTLKIRSTKLEDSAMYFCASSELRQGSAGGQFFGPGTRLTVL.

A remark on this clone: A junction end diverges from the germline sequence, so it may reflect a read error. The chain recombines TRBV9 with TRBJ2-2; 7 bases fit TRBD2. The germline CDR1 and CDR2 sequences are SGDLS and YYNGEE. There are 16 residues in the CDR3. The CDR3 DNA reads as TGTGCCAGCAGCGCCGGGGGACTACCGAACACCGGGGGGCTGTTTTTT. Protein: CASSAGGLPNTGGLFF. Full variable domain (outside the CDR3, taken from reference TRBV9 and TRBJ2-2): DSGVTQTPKHLITATGQRVTLRCSPRSGDLSVYWYQQSLDQGLQFLIQYYNGEERAKGNILERFSAQQFPDLHSELNLSSLELGDSALYFCASSAGGLPNTGGLFFGEGSRLTVL.

V and J are TRBV15 and TRBJ2-3, with D maybe TRBD1 (6 bases). The CDR3 runs 14 residues. Trimming cost V 7 bases and J 0 bases, with 11 bases left between them. In germline, CDR1 is LNHNV, CDR2 YYDKDF (reference sequence). The CDR3 protein is CATTGTQSTDTQYF. CDR3 coding DNA: TGTGCCACCACCGGGACACAGAGCACAGATACGCAGTATTTT.

The rearrangement links TRBV6-5 to TRBJ2-1; D not certain. The CDR3 is made up of 13 amino acids. V was pared by 8 bases and J by 8 bases, with 16 bases between. Germline loops: CDR1 MNHEY, CDR2 SVGAGI. CDR3 loop: CASGQWQSHEQFF. The DNA for the CDR3 is TGTGCCAGCGGCCAATGGCAGTCCCATGAGCAGTTCTTC.

This clone was counted between two and nine times. This chain joins TRBV10-1 and TRBJ2-7, with D maybe TRBD1 (5 bases). Per germline, CDR1 WNHNN and CDR2 SYGVQD (reference sequence). This CDR3 has 13 residues. Trimming cost V 2 bases and J 3 bases, with 8 bases left between them. In DNA form, the CDR3 reads TGCGCCAGCAGTGAGGGCGACAGCTACGAGCAGTACTTC. Protein sequence: CASSEGDSYEQYF.

V is TRBV11-3 and J is TRBJ1-1; D unresolved. Germline CDR1 SGHNT, CDR2 YENEEA. V shed 5 bases and J shed 10 bases, with 23 bases lying between them. The CDR3 consists of 15 residues. CDR3 in DNA: TGTGCCAGCAGCCTCAACCCAGGTAATGGGCCACCAGCTTTCTTT. Translation: CASSLNPGNGPPAFF.

This sequence joins TRBV6-6 and TRBJ2-5; 15 bases match TRBD2. The J call may be in error: the DNA end matches TRBJ2-7 better. The CDR3 runs 14 residues. Germline CDR1 is MNHNY and CDR2 is SVGAGI (reference sequence). The CDR3 bases are TGTGCCAGCACTGGACTAGCGGGAGGGTACGAGCAGTACTTC. Translation: CASTGLAGGYEQYF.